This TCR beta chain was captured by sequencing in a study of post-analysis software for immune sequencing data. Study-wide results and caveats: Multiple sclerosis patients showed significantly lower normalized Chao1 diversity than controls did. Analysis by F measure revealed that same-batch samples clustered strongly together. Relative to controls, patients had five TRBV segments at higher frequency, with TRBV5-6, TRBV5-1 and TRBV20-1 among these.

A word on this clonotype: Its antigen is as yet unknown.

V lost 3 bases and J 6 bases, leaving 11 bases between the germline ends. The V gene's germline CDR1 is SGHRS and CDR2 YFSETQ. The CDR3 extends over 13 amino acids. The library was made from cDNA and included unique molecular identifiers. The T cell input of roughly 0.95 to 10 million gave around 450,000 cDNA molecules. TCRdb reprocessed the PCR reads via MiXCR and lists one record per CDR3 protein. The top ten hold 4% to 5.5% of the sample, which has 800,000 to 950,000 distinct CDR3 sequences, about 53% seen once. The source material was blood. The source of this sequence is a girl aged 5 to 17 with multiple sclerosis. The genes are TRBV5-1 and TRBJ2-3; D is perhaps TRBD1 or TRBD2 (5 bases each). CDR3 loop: CASSSLWGDTQYF. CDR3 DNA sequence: TGCGCCAGCAGCTCCCTGTGGGGGGATACGCAGTATTTT.